The 9 T cell receptor beta chains given below trace back to one sample, sequenced in a study of T cell repertoires in ileal Crohn's disease. Here immunoSEQ multiplex PCR was the method, and the copy in TCRdb shows in-frame clones only, minus some. The table lists roughly 16,000 clones, around 93% of them singletons. Sequenced input: ileal tissue. These receptors all come from an adult with Crohn's disease.

The chain has TRBV4-1 and TRBJ2-7, with 13 bases lining up with TRBD2. J gave up 2 bases and V 1 base, and 2 bases lay outside the gene matches. This CDR3 is 16 amino acids long. Germline assignment: CDR1 MGHRA and CDR2 YSYEKL. The CDR3 loop is CASSQGLAGGTYEQYF. CDR3 in DNA: TGCGCCAGCAGCCAAGGACTAGCGGGGGGTACCTACGAGCAGTACTTC.

V usage is TRBV29-1 and J usage is TRBJ2-5; 10 bases line up with TRBD1. The junction had 7 bases not matched to a gene; V was cut back by 7 bases and J by 5 bases. The germline V gene has CDR1 SQVTM and CDR2 ANQGSEA. CDR3 length: 13 amino acids. The CDR3 sequence: CSARQGAGETQYF. CDR3 DNA: TGCAGCGCAAGACAGGGGGCGGGGGAGACCCAGTACTTC.

The V call is TRBV5-1, the J call TRBJ1-1; D is ambiguous. V gave up 1 base and J gave up 3 bases, with 4 bases separating them. Germline V gene data show CDR1 as SGHRS and CDR2 as YFSETQ. The CDR3 is 12 residues long. CDR3 in DNA: TGCGCCAGCAGCTTGCGAGACACTGAAGCTTTCTTT. Protein sequence: CASSLRDTEAFF.

The chain uses TRBV11-2 and TRBJ1-2, with D unresolved. This CDR3 comprises 14 residues. V was cut by 5 bases and J by 2 bases, with 12 bases left in between. Germline CDR1 is SGHAT and CDR2 is FQNNGV. This chain's CDR3 is CASSPMVGNYGYTF. In nucleotides, the CDR3 is TGTGCCAGCAGCCCGATGGTGGGCAACTATGGCTACACCTTC.

The chain links TRBV5-1 to TRBJ1-1; D remains ambiguous. V was cut by 4 bases and J by 4 bases, with 20 bases left in between. Germline CDR1 SGHRS, CDR2 YFSETQ. This CDR3 spans 16 amino acids. CDR3 in DNA: TGCGCCAGCAGCCCCCGGGTCTCCTCAGGAGGCACTGAAGCTTTCTTT. Residues: CASSPRVSSGGTEAFF.

The J gene is TRBJ2-7, the V gene TRBV6-5, with D possibly matching TRBD1 (6 bases). The CDR3 is 16 residues long. The V end was cut by 2 bases, the J end by 2 bases, with 16 bases between. Germline CDR1 and CDR2: MNHEY and SVGAGI. In nucleotides, the CDR3 is TGTGCCAGCAGTTACCCCGGAGCCGCAGGGGCCTACGAGCAGTACTTC. Translating it yields CASSYPGAAGAYEQYF.

Only one count was recorded for this clone. This CDR3 is also generated by other DNA sequences in the sample. The genes are TRBV25-1 and TRBJ1-4; 9 bases are a match to TRBD1. Unmatched junction bases numbered 9, after V lost 6 bases and J lost 7 bases. Germline V lookup: CDR1 MGHDK, CDR2 SYGVNS. This CDR3 is 15 amino acids long. The CDR3 here is CASSPDRGNGEKLFF. The CDR3 DNA is TGTGCCAGCAGCCCTGACAGGGGGAATGGTGAAAAACTGTTTTTT.

The chain couples TRBV5-4 to TRBJ1-1; tentative D call: TRBD1 (5 bases). Trimming removed 6 bases from V and 1 base from J, with 16 bases in between. This CDR3 region has 15 residues. Germline assignment: CDR1 SGHNT and CDR2 YYREEE (reference sequence). The CDR3, as DNA: TGTGCCAGCACCCGGGGGGTCACCGGGAACACTGAAGCTTTCTTT. This sequence encodes CASTRGVTGNTEAFF. Using reference TRBV5-4 and TRBJ1-1 for the parts outside the CDR3, the full variable domain is ETGVTQSPTHLIKTRGQQVTLRCSSQSGHNTVSWYQQALGQGPQFIFQYYREEENGRGNFPPRFSGLQFPNYSSELNVNALELDDSALYLCASTRGVTGNTEAFFGQGTRLTVV.

J is TRBJ2-7 and V is TRBV15, with TRBD1 matching over 7 bases. Germline V gene sequence: CDR1 LNHNV, CDR2 YYDKDF (reference sequence). This CDR3 is built from 15 residues. Trimming removed 0 bases from V and 3 bases from J; junction bases left unmatched: 5. The CDR3 reads CATSRDEGAGYEQYF. The CDR3 nucleotides are TGTGCCACCAGCAGAGATGAGGGGGCAGGCTACGAGCAGTACTTC.